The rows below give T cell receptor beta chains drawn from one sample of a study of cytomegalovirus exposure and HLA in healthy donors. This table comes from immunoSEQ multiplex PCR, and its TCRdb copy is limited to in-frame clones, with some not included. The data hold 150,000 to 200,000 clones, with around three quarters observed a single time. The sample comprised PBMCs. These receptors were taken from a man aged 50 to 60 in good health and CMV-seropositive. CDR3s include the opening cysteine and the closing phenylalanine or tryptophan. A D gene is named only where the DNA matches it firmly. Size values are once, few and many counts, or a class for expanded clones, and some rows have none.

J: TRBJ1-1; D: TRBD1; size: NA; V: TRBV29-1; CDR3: CSVVRDRLTEAFF; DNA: TGCAGCGTCGTCCGGGACAGGCTCACTGAAGCTTTCTTT
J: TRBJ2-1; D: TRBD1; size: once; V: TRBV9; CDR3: CASSLKTGTTYNEQFF; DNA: TGTGCCAGCAGCCTCAAGACAGGGACCACCTACAATGAGCAGTTCTTC
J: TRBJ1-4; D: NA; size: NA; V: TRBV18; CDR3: CASSPWGGKEKLFF; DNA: TGTGCCAGCTCACCATGGGGAGGGAAAGAAAAACTGTTTTTT
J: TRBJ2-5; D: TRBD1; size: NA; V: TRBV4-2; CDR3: CASSQAGTGGGETQYF; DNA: TGTGCCAGCAGCCAAGCCGGGACAGGGGGCGGGGAGACCCAGTACTTC
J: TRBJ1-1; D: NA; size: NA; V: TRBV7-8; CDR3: CASRILENEAFF; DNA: TGTGCCAGCAGGATACTAGAGAATGAAGCTTTCTTT
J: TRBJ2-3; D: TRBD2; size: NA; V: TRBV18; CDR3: CASSPSLAGTDTQYF; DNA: TGTGCCAGCTCACCAAGTCTAGCGGGGACAGATACGCAGTATTTT
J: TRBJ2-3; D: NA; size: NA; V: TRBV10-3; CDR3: CAISEDSRTDTQYF; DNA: TGTGCCATCAGTGAGGACAGTCGCACAGATACGCAGTATTTT
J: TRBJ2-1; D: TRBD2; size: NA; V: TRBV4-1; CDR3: CASSGLAGVGNEQFF; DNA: TGCGCCAGCAGCGGACTAGCGGGGGTGGGGAATGAGCAGTTCTTC
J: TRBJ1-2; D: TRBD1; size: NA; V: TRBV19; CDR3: CASRQGAYGYTF; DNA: TGTGCCAGTAGACAGGGGGCCTATGGCTACACCTTC
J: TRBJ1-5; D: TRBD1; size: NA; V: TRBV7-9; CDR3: CASSLGNRGDQPQHF; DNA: TGTGCCAGCAGCTTAGGGAACAGGGGGGATCAGCCCCAGCATTTT
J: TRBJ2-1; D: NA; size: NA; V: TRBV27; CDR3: CASSLSWGDYNEQFF; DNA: TGTGCCAGCAGTTTATCGTGGGGGGATTACAATGAGCAGTTCTTC
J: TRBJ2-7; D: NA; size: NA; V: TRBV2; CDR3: CASSESGFFGNEQYF; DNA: TGTGCCAGCAGTGAATCGGGTTTCTTTGGTAACGAGCAGTACTTC
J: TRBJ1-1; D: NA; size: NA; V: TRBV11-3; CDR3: CASSQTGRDTEAFF; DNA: TGTGCCAGCAGTCAAACAGGGCGGGACACTGAAGCTTTCTTT